This T cell receptor (beta chain) was sequenced for a study of shared clonotypes between healthy human individuals. Overall study results and limits: A reduction in generation probabilities was seen for non-shared clonotypes relative to those shared by all four donors.

Of note for this clone: Its antigen is unknown.

The CDR3 spans 15 residues. Germline V CDR1 and CDR2: LGHNA, YNFKEQ. V shed 1 base and J 4 bases; nucleotides not matched to a gene: 2. Only in-frame clones appear in the TCRdb table, and some are missing; sequencing was by immunoSEQ multiplex PCR. The table has approximately 400,000 clones, about 96% seen once; the top ten hold less than 0.35%. The sequenced sample consisted of memory CD8+ T cells sorted from blood. Stated subset: CD45RO+ cells pooled with CCR7-negative TemRA cells. The rearrangement joins TRBV4-2 to TRBJ2-1; 9 nucleotides agree with TRBD2. This TCR was sampled from a man aged 25-45 years in good health. Here the CDR3 DNA reads TGTGCCAGCAGCCAAGGACTAGCGGTTTACAATGAGCAGTTCTTC. Protein product: CASSQGLAVYNEQFF.